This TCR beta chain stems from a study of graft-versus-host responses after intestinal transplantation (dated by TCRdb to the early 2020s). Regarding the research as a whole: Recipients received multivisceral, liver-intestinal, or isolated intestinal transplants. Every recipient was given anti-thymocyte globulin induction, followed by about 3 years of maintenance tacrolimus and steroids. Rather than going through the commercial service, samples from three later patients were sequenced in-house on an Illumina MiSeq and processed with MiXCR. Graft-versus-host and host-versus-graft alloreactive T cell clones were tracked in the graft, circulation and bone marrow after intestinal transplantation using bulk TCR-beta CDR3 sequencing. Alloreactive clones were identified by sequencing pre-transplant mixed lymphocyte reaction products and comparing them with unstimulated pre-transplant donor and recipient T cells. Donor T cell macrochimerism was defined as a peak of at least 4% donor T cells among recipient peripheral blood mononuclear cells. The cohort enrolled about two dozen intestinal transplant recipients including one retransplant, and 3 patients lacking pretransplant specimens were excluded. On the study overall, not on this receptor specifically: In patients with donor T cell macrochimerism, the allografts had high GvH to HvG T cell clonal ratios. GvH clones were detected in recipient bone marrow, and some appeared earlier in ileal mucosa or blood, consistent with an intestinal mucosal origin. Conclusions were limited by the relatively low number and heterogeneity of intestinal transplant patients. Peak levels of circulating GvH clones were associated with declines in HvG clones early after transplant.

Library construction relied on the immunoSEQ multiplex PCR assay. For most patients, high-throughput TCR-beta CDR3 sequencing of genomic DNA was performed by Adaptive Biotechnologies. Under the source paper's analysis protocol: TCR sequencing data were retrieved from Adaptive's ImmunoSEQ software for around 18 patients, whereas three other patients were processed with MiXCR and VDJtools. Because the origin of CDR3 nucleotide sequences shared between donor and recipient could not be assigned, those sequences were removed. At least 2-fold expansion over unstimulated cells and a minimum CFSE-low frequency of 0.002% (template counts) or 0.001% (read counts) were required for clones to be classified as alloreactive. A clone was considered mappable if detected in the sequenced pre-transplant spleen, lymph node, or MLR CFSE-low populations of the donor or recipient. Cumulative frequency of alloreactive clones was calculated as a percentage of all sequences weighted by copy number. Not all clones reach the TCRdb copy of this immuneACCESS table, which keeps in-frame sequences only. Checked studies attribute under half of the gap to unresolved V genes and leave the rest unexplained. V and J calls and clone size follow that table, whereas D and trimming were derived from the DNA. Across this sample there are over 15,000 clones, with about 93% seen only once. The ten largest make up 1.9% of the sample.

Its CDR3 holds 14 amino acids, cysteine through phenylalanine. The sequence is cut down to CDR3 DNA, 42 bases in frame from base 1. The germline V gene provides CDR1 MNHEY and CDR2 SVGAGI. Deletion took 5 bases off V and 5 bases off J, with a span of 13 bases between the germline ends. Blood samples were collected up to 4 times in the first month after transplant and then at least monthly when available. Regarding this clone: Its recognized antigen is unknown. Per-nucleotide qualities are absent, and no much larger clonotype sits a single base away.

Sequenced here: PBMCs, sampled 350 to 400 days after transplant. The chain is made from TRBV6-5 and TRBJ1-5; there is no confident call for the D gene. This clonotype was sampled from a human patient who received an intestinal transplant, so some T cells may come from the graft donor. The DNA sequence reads TGTGCCAGCAGTCCCCTCATCATGGATCAGCCCCAGCATTTT. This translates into CASSPLIMDQPQHF.